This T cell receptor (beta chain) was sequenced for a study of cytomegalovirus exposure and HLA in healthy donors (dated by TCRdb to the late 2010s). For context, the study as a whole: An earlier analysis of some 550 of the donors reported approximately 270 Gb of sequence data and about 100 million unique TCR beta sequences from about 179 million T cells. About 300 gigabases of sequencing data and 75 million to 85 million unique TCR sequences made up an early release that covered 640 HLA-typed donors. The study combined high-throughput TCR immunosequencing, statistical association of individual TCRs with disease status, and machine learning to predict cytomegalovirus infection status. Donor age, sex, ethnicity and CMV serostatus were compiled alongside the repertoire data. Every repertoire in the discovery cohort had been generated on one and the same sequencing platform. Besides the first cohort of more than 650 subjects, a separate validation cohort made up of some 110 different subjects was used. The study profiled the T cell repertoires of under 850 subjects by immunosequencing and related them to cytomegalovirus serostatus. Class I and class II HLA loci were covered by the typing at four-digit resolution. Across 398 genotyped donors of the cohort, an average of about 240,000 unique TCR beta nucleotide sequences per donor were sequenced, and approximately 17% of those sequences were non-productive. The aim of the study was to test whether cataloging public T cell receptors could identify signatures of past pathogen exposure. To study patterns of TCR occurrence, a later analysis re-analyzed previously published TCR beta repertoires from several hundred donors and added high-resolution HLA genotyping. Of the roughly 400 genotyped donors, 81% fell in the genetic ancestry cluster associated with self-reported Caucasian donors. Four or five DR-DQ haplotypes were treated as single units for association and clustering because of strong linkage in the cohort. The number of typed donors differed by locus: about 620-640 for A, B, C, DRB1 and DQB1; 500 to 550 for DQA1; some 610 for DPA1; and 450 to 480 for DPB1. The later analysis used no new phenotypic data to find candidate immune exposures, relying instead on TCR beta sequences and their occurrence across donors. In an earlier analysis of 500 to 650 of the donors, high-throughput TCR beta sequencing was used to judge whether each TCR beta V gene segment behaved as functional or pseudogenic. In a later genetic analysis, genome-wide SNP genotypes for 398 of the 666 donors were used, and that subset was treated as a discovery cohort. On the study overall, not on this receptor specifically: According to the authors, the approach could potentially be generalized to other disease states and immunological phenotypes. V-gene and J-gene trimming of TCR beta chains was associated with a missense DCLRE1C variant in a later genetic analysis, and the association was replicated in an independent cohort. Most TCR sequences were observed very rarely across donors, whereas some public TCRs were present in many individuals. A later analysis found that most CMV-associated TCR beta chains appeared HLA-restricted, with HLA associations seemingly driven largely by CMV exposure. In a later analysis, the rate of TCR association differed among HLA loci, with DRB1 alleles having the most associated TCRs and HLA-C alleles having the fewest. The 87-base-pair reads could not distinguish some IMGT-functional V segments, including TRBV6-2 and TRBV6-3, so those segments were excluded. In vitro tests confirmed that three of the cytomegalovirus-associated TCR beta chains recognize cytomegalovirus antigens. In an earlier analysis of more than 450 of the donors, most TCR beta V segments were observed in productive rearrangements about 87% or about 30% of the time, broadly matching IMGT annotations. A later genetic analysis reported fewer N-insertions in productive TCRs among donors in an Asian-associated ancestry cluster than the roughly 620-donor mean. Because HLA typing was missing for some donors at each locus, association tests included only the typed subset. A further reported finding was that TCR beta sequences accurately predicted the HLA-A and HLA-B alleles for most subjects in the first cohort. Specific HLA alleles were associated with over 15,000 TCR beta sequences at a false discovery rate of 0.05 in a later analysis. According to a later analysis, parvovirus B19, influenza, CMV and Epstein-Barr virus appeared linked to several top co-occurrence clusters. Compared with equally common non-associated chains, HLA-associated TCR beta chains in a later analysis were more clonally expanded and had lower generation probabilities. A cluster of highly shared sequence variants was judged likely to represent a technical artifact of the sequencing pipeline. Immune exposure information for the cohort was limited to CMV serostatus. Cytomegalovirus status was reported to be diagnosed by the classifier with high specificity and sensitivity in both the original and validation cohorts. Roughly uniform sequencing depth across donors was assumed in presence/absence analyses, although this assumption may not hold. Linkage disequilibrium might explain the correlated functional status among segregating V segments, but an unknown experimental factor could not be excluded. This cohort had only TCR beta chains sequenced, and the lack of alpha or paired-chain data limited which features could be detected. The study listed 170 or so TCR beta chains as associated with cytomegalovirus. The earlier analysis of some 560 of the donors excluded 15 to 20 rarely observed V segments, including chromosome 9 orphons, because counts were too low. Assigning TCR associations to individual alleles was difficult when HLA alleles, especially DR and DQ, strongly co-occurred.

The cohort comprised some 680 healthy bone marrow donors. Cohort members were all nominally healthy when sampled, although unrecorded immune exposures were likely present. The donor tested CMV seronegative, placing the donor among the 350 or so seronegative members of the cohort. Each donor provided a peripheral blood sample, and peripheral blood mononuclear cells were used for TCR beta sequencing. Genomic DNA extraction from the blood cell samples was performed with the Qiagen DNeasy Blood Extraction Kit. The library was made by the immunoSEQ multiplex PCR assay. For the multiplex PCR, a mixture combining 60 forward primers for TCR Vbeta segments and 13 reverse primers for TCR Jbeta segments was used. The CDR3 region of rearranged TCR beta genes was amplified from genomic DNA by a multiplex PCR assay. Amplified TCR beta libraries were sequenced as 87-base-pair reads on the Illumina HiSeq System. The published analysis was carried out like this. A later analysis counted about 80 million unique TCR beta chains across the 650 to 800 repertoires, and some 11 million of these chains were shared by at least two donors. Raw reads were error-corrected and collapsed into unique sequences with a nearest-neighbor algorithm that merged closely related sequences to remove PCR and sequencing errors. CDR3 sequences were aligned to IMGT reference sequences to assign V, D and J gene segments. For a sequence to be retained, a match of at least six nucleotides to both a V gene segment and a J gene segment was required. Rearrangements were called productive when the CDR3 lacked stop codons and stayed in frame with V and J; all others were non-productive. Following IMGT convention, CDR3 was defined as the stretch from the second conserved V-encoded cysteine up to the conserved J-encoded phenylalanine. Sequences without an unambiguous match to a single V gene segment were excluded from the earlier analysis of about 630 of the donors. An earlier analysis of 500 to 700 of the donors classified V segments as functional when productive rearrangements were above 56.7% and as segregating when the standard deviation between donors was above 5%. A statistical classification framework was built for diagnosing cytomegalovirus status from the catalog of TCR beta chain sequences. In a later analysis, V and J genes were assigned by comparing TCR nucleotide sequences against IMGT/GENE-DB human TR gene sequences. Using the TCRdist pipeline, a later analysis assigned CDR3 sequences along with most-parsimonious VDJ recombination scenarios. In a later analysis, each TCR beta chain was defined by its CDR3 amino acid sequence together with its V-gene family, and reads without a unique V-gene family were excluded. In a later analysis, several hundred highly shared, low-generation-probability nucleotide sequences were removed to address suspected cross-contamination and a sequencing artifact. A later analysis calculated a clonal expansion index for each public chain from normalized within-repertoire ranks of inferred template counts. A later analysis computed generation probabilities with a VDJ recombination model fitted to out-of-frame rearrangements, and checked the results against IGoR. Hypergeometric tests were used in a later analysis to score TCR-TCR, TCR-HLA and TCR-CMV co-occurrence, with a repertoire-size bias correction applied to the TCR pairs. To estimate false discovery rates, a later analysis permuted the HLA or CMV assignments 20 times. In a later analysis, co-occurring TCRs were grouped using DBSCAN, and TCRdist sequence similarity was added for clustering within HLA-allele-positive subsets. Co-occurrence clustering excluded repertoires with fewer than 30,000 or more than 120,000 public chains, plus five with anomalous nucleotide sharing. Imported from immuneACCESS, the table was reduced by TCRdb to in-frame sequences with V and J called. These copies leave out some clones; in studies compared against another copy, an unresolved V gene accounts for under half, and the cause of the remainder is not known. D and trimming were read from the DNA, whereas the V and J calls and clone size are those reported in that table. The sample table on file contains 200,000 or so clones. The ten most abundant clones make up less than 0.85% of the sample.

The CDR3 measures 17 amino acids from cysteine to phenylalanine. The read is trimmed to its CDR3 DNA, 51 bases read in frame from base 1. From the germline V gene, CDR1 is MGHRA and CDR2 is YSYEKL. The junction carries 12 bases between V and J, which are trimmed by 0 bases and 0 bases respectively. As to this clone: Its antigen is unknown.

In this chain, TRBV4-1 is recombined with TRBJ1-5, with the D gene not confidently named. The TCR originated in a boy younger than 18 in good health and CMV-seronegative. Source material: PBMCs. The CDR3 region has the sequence CASSQDTSGDSNQPQHF. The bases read TGCGCCAGCAGCCAAGATACGAGCGGCGATAGCAATCAGCCCCAGCATTTT.